This T cell receptor (beta chain) was captured in a study of cytomegalovirus exposure and HLA in healthy donors. Comment on this clone: Antigen: not known. The junction shows a germline mismatch at one end, possibly a read error.

In the PCR, 60 Vbeta and 13 Jbeta primers were used. Produced via immunoSEQ multiplex PCR; TCRdb's table is partial and in-frame only. The sample lists approximately 100,000 clones; 76% were seen once. The study, taken as a whole, reports: TRBV6-2, TRBV6-3 and some other V segments were excluded as indistinguishable.

The CDR3 runs 10 residues. The V gene's germline CDR1 is GTSNPN and CDR2 SVGIG (reference sequence). Unrecorded immune exposures were likely, despite nominal health at sampling. This receptor was taken from a woman aged 50 to 65 in good health and CMV-seropositive. Input material: PBMCs. The V gene is TRBV30, the J gene TRBJ2-1; unclear D gene. CDR3 amino acids: CAWSYSEQFF. CDR3 DNA: TGTGCCTGGAGCTACAGTGAGCAGTTCTTC. The full variable domain, its missing parts supplied by reference TRBV30 and TRBJ2-1, is SQTIHQWPATLVQPVGSPLSLECTVEGTSNPNLYWYRQAAGRGLQLLFYSVGIGQISSEVPQNLSASRPQDRQFILSSKKLLLSDSGFYLCAWSYSEQFFGPGTRLTVL.